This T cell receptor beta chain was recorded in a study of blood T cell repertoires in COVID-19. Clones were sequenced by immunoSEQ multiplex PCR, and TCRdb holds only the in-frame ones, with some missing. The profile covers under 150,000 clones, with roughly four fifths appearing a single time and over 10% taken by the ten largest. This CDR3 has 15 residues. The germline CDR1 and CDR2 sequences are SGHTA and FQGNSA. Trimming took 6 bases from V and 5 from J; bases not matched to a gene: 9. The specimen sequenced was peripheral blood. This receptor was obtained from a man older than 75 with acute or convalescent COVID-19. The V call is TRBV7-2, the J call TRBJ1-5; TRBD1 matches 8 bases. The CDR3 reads CASSAAGTGDQPQHF. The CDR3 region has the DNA TGTGCCAGCAGTGCAGCCGGGACAGGAGATCAGCCCCAGCATTTT.